The present T cell receptor (beta chain) was sequenced within a study of blood T cell repertoires in COVID-19. As for the study in general: T cells, B-cell-depleted T cells, or PBMCs provided the cDNA or gDNA that served as material.

As originally analysed: Nucleated cell number was recorded as an estimate derived from reference gene primer amplification. Produced via immunoSEQ multiplex PCR; TCRdb's table is partial and in-frame only. The DNA was the basis for D and trimming; V, J and clone size are from that table. The top ten clones hold under 3% of a sample with some 150,000 clones, about nine tenths of them seen once. The CDR3 runs 14 residues. Germline V gives CDR1 MRHNA, CDR2 SNTAGT. Trimming took off 6 bases at V and 7 bases at J, with 16 bases between the two ends. The clonotype originates from a man aged 50 or older with active COVID-19. The sample was peripheral blood. The V and J genes are TRBV6-4 and TRBJ2-1; the D gene is possibly TRBD2 (6 bases). CDR3 in amino acids: CASSRKEGGNEQFF. The CDR3 DNA is TGTGCCAGCAGCCGCAAAGAGGGAGGTAATGAGCAGTTCTTC.